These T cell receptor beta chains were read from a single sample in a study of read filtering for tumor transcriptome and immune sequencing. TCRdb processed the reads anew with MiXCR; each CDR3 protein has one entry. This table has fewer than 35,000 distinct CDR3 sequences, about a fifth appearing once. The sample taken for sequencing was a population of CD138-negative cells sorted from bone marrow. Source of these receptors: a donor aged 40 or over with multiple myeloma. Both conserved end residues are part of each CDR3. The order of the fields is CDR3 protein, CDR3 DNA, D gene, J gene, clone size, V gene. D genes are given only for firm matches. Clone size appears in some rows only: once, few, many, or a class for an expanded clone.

CDR3 protein: CASSRGLNQPQHF
CDR3 DNA: TGTGCCAGCAGCAGGGGCCTTAATCAGCCCCAGCATTTT
D gene: -
J gene: TRBJ1-5
clone size: many
V gene: TRBV11-2

CDR3 protein: CASSLGGGSRNGQFF
CDR3 DNA: TGTGCCAGCAGCTTAGGGGGCGGGAGCCGCAATGGGCAGTTCTTC
D gene: TRBD2
J gene: TRBJ2-1
clone size: -
V gene: TRBV7-2

CDR3 protein: CSVEGGPWDEQYF
CDR3 DNA: TGCAGCGTTGAAGGGGGCCCCTGGGACGAGCAGTACTTC
D gene: -
J gene: TRBJ2-7
clone size: -
V gene: TRBV29-1

CDR3 protein: CASSYLLAGLSEQYF
CDR3 DNA: TGTGCCAGCAGTTACCTACTAGCGGGACTAAGCGAGCAGTACTTC
D gene: TRBD2
J gene: TRBJ2-7
clone size: many
V gene: TRBV6-2/TRBV6-3

CDR3 protein: CAITDLVGREFPSGANVLTF
CDR3 DNA: TGTGCCATCACCGACTTAGTTGGTAGGGAGTTCCCCTCTGGGGCCAACGTCCTGACTTTC
D gene: -
J gene: TRBJ2-6
clone size: many
V gene: TRBV10-3

CDR3 protein: CASSPRARYSYEQYF
CDR3 DNA: TGTGCCAGTAGTCCCCGTGCACGCTACTCCTACGAGCAGTACTTC
D gene: -
J gene: TRBJ2-7
clone size: many
V gene: TRBV19

CDR3 protein: CASSQTGYEQYF
CDR3 DNA: TGTGCCAGCAGCCAAACGGGCTACGAGCAGTACTTC
D gene: -
J gene: TRBJ2-7
clone size: medium-sized
V gene: TRBV7-6

CDR3 protein: CASSYSGVRVDTQYF
CDR3 DNA: TGTGCCAGCAGTTACAGCGGAGTGCGGGTGGATACGCAGTATTTT
D gene: -
J gene: TRBJ2-3
clone size: many
V gene: TRBV6-6

CDR3 protein: CASSLRGQGADTGELFF
CDR3 DNA: TGTGCCAGCAGCTTACGGGGGCAGGGGGCCGACACCGGGGAGCTGTTTTTT
D gene: TRBD1
J gene: TRBJ2-2
clone size: many
V gene: TRBV7-3

CDR3 protein: CASRPTPKFGYTF
CDR3 DNA: TGTGCCAGCAGGCCTACCCCAAAATTCGGCTACACCTTC
D gene: -
J gene: TRBJ1-2
clone size: many
V gene: TRBV6-5

CDR3 protein: CASRPHAGRKSNQPQHF
CDR3 DNA: TGTGCCAGTCGGCCCCACGCAGGAAGGAAGAGCAATCAGCCCCAGCATTTT
D gene: -
J gene: TRBJ1-5
clone size: few
V gene: TRBV19

CDR3 protein: CASSENRGSTDTQYF
CDR3 DNA: TGTGCCAGCAGTGAAAACAGGGGGAGCACAGATACGCAGTATTTT
D gene: TRBD1
J gene: TRBJ2-3
clone size: many
V gene: TRBV2

CDR3 protein: CASRPRGGGSAISYEQYF
CDR3 DNA: TGTGCCAGCAGACCTAGGGGGGGCGGTTCAGCTATATCCTACGAGCAGTACTTC
D gene: -
J gene: TRBJ2-7
clone size: few
V gene: TRBV6-6

CDR3 protein: CSAGQGITEAFF
CDR3 DNA: TGCAGCGCTGGACAGGGTATCACTGAAGCTTTCTTT
D gene: TRBD1
J gene: TRBJ1-1
clone size: many
V gene: TRBV29-1

CDR3 protein: CASSQQRGPGRKLYGYTF
CDR3 DNA: TGCGCCAGCAGCCAACAAAGGGGTCCTGGTCGGAAACTCTATGGCTACACCTTC
D gene: -
J gene: TRBJ1-2
clone size: many
V gene: TRBV4-1

CDR3 protein: CASSFGSGTDTRYF
CDR3 DNA: -
D gene: -
J gene: TRBJ2-3
clone size: -
V gene: TRBV11-2

CDR3 protein: CSARVVRTDTQYF
CDR3 DNA: TGCAGTGCTAGAGTCGTCCGAACAGATACGCAGTATTTT
D gene: -
J gene: TRBJ2-3
clone size: many
V gene: TRBV20-1

CDR3 protein: CASSLDPPQANTGELFF
CDR3 DNA: TGTGCCAGCAGCTTAGATCCCCCACAGGCGAACACCGGGGAGCTGTTTTTT
D gene: -
J gene: TRBJ2-2
clone size: many
V gene: TRBV7-6

CDR3 protein: CAGSRGGFQSQHF
CDR3 DNA: TGTGCCGGCAGTAGGGGAGGGTTTCAGTCCCAGCATTTT
D gene: -
J gene: TRBJ1-5
clone size: -
V gene: TRBV25-1

CDR3 protein: CASSMEGYEQYF
CDR3 DNA: TGTGCCAGTAGTATGGAGGGCTACGAGCAGTACTTC
D gene: -
J gene: TRBJ2-7
clone size: few
V gene: TRBV19

CDR3 protein: CAGTWNGGQPQHF
CDR3 DNA: TGTGCCGGCACTTGGAATGGCGGGCAGCCCCAGCATTTT
D gene: -
J gene: TRBJ1-5
clone size: few
V gene: TRBV6-6

CDR3 protein: CASSLTVKNIQYF
CDR3 DNA: TGTGCCAGCAGTTTGACAGTGAAAAACATTCAGTACTTC
D gene: -
J gene: TRBJ2-4
clone size: -
V gene: TRBV28

CDR3 protein: CASSAGFSKHYEAFF
CDR3 DNA: TGTGCCAGCAGCGCAGGGTTTTCTAAACACTATGAAGCTTTCTTT
D gene: -
J gene: TRBJ1-1
clone size: medium-sized
V gene: TRBV7-2

CDR3 protein: CASSPDRGYSQPQHF
CDR3 DNA: TGTGCCAGCTCACCCGACAGGGGATACAGTCAGCCCCAGCATTTT
D gene: TRBD1
J gene: TRBJ1-5
clone size: many
V gene: TRBV18

CDR3 protein: CASSPRAGREWETQYF
CDR3 DNA: TGTGCCAGCAGTCCAAGGGCGGGCAGGGAGTGGGAGACCCAGTACTTC
D gene: -
J gene: TRBJ2-5
clone size: many
V gene: TRBV25-1

CDR3 protein: CASLLYNEQFF
CDR3 DNA: TGTGCCAGCCTCCTTTACAATGAGCAGTTCTTC
D gene: -
J gene: TRBJ2-1
clone size: many
V gene: TRBV28

CDR3 protein: CASSIGWAGELFF
CDR3 DNA: TGTGCCAGTAGTATAGGTTGGGCCGGGGAGCTGTTTTTT
D gene: -
J gene: TRBJ2-2
clone size: many
V gene: TRBV19

CDR3 protein: CATSDQGQGKTGELFF
CDR3 DNA: TGTGCCACCAGTGACCAAGGACAGGGAAAGACCGGGGAGCTGTTTTTT
D gene: TRBD1
J gene: TRBJ2-2
clone size: many
V gene: TRBV24-1

CDR3 protein: CASNFSAVANTGELFF
CDR3 DNA: TGTGCCAGCAATTTTAGCGCGGTCGCGAACACCGGGGAGCTGTTTTTT
D gene: -
J gene: TRBJ2-2
clone size: -
V gene: TRBV28

CDR3 protein: CASFPGASHFGANVLTF
CDR3 DNA: TGTGCCAGCTTCCCGGGGGCGAGTCACTTTGGGGCCAACGTCCTGACTTTC
D gene: -
J gene: TRBJ2-6
clone size: many
V gene: TRBV28

CDR3 protein: CASRPTFKETQYF
CDR3 DNA: TGTGCCAGTAGACCGACGTTCAAAGAGACCCAGTACTTC
D gene: -
J gene: TRBJ2-5
clone size: many
V gene: TRBV19

CDR3 protein: CSVDRLAGVETQYF
CDR3 DNA: TGCAGCGTTGATCGTCTAGCGGGAGTCGAGACCCAGTACTTC
D gene: TRBD2
J gene: TRBJ2-5
clone size: few
V gene: TRBV29-1